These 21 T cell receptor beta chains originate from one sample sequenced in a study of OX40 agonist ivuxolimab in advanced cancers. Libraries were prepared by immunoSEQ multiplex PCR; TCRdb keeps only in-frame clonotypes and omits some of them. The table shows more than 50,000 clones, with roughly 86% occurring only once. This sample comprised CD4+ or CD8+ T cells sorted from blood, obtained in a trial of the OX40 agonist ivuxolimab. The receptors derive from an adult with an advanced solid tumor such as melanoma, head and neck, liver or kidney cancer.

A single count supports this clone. This chain's CDR3 is CASSLSARDFTGELFF. The DNA of the CDR3 is TGTGCCAGCAGCTTAAGTGCCAGGGACTTTACCGGGGAGCTGTTTTTT. The chain employs TRBV7-3 and TRBJ2-2; D is possibly TRBD2 (6 bases). V lost 1 base, J lost 5 bases, and 14 bases lay in between. Looked up from germline, CDR1 is SGHTA and CDR2 is FQGTGA. The CDR3 is 16 amino acids.

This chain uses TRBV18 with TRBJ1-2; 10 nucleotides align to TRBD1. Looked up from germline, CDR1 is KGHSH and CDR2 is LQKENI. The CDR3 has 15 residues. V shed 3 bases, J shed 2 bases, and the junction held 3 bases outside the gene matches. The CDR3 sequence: CASSPDRGKNYGYTF. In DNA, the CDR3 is TGTGCCAGCTCACCGGACAGGGGGAAAAACTATGGCTACACCTTC.

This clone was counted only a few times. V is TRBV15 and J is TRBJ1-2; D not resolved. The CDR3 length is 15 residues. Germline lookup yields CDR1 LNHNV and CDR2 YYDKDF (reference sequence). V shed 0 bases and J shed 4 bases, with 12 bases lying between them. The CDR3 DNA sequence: TGTGCCACCAGCAGAGATCAAGAGATGGGCTATGGCTACACCTTC. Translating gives CATSRDQEMGYGYTF.

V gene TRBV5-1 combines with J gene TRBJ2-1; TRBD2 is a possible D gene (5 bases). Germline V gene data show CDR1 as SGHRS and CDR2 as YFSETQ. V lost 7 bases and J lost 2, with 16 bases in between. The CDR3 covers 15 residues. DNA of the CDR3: TGCGCCAGCGCCCGGGGAGCGGCGGCCTACAATGAGCAGTTCTTC. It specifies CASARGAAAYNEQFF.

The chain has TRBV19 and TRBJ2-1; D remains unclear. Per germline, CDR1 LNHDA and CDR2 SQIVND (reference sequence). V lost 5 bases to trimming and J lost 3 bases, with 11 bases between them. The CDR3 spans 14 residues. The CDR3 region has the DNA TGTGCCAGTAGTGCCAAGGATGGCTACAATGAGCAGTTCTTC. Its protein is CASSAKDGYNEQFF.

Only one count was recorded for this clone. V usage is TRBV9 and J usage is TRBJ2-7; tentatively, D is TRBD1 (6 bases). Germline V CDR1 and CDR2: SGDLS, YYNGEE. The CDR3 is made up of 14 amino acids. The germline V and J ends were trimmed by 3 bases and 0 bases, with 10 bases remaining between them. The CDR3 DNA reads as TGTGCCAGCAGCGGCCGGGACAACTCCTACGAGCAGTACTTC. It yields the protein CASSGRDNSYEQYF.

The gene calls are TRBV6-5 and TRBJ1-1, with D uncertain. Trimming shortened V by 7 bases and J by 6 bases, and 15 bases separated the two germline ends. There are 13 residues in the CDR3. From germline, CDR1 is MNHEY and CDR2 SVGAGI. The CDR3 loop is CASTLGSQAEAFF. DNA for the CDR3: TGTGCCAGCACCTTGGGGTCTCAGGCTGAAGCTTTCTTT.

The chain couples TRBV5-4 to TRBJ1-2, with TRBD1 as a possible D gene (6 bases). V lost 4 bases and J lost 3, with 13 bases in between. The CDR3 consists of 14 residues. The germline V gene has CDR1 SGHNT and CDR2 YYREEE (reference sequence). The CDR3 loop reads CASSQHRADYGYTF. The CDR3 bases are TGTGCCAGCAGCCAACACAGGGCCGACTATGGCTACACCTTC.

CDR3 DNA sequence: TGTGCCAGCAGCTTAATAGGCGAATACGAGCAGTACTTC. Translated: CASSLIGEYEQYF. This sequence joins TRBV7-6 and TRBJ2-7; D not resolved. This CDR3 has 13 residues. The germline V gene encodes CDR1 SGHVS and CDR2 FNYEAQ. Trimming removed 2 bases from V and 4 bases from J, with 9 bases in between. Full variable domain (missing parts from reference TRBV7-6 and TRBJ2-7): GAGVSQSPRYKVTKRGQDVALRCDPISGHVSLYWYRQALGQGPEFLTYFNYEAQQDKSGLPNDRFSAERPEGSISTLTIQRTEQRDSAMYRCASSLIGEYEQYFGPGTRLTVT.

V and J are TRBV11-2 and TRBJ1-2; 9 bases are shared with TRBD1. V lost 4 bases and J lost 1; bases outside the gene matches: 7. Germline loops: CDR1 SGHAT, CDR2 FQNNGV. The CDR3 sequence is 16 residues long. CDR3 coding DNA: TGTGCCAGCAGCTCTCTCCGGGACAGGGATAACTATGGCTACACCTTC. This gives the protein CASSSLRDRDNYGYTF.

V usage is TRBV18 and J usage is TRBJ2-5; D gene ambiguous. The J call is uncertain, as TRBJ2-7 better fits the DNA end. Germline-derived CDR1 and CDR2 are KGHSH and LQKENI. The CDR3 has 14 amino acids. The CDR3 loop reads CASSPPSVVVEQYF. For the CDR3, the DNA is TGTGCCAGCTCACCCCCTTCAGTGGTTGTCGAGCAGTACTTC.

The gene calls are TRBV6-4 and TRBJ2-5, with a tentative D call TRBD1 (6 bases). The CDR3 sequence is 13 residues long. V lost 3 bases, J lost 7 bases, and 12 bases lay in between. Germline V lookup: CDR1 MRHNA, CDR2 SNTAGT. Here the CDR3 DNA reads TGTGCCAGCAGTGAACAGGGTTTTGGGACCCAGTACTTC. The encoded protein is CASSEQGFGTQYF.

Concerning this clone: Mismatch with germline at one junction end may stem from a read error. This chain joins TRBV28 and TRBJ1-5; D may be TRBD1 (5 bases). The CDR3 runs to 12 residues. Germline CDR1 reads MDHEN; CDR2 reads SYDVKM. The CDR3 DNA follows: TGTGCTAGCAAGGGGTGGAATCAGCCCCAGCATTTT. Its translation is CASKGWNQPQHF.

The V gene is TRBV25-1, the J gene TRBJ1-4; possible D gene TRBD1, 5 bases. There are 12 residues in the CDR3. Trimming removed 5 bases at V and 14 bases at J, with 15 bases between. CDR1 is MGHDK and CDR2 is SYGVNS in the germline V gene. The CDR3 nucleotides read TGTGCCAGCAGTCCATCGGGTAAGGGGCTGTTTTTT. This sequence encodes CASSPSGKGLFF. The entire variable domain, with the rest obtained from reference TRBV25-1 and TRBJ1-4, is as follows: EADIYQTPRYLVIGTGKKITLECSQTMGHDKMYWYQQDPGMELHLIHYSYGVNSTEKGDLSSESTVSRIRTEHFPLTLESARPSHTSQYLCASSPSGKGLFFGSGTQLSVL.

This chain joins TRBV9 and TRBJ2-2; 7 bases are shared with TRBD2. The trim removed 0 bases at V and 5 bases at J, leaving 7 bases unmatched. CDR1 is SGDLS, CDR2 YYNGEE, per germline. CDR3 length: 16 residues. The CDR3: CASSVAFSGPTGELFF. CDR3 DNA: TGTGCCAGCAGCGTAGCGTTTAGCGGGCCGACCGGGGAGCTGTTTTTT.

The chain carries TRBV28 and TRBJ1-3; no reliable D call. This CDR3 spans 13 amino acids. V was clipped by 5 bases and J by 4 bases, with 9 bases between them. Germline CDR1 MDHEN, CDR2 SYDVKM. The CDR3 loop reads CASSVFSGNTIYF. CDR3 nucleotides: TGTGCCAGCAGTGTTTTTTCCGGAAACACCATATATTTT.

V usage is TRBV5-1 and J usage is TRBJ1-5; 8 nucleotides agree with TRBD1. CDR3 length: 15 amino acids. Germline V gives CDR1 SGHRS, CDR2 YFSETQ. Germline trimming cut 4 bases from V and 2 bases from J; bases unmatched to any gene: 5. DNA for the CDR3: TGCGCCAGCAGCCCAGGGGGCGCCGGCAATCAGCCCCAGCATTTT. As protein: CASSPGGAGNQPQHF.

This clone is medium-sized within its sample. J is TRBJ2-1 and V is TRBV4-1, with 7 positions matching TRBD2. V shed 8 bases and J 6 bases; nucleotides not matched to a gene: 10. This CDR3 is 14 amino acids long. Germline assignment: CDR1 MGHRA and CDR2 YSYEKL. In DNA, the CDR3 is TGCGCCAGCTCGCGGGGGTCGAGGTCCAATGAGCAGTTCTTC. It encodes CASSRGSRSNEQFF.

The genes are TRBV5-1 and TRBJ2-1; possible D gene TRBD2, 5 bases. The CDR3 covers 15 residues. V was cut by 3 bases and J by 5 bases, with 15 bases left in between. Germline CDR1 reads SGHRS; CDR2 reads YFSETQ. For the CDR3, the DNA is TGCGCCAGCAGCTGGGTGCCGACTAACCACAATGAGCAGTTCTTC. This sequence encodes CASSWVPTNHNEQFF.

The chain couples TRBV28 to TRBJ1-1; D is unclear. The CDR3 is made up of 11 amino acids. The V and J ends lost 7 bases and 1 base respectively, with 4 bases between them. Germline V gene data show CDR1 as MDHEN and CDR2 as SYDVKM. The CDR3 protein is CASKENTEAFF. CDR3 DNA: TGTGCCAGCAAGGAGAACACTGAAGCTTTCTTT.

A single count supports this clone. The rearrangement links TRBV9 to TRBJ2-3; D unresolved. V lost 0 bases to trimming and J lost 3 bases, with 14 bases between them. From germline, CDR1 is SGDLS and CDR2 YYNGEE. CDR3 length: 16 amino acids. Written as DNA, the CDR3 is TGTGCCAGCAGCGTAGAGGCCCCTCTTAAAACAGATACGCAGTATTTT. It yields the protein CASSVEAPLKTDTQYF.